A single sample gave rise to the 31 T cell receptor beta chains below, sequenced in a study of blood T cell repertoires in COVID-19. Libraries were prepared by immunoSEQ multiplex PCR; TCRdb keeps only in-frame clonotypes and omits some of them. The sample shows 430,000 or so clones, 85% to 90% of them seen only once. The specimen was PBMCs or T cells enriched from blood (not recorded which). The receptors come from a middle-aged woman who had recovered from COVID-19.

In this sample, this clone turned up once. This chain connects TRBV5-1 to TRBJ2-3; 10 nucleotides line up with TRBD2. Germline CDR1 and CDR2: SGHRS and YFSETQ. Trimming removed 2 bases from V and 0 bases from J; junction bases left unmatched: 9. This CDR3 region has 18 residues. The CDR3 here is CASSFTLIAGGSTDTQYF. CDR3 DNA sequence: TGCGCCAGCAGCTTCACGCTGATAGCGGGAGGTAGCACAGATACGCAGTATTTT.

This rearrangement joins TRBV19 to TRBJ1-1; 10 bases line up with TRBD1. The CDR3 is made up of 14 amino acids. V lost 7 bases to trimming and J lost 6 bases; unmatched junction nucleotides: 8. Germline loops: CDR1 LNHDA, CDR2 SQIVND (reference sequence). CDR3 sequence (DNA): TGTGCCAGTACCCGGACAGGGGGTAGCCCTGAAGCTTTCTTT. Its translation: CASTRTGGSPEAFF. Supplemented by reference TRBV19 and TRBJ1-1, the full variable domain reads DGGITQSPKYLFRKEGQNVTLSCEQNLNHDAMYWYRQDPGQGLRLIYYSQIVNDFQKGDIAEGYSVSREKKESFPLTVTSAQKNPTAFYLCASTRTGGSPEAFFGQGTRLTVV.

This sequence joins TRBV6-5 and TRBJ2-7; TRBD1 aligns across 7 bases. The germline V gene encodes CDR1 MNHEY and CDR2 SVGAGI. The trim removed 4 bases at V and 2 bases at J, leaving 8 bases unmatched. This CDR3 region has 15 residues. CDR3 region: CASSSSGTDTYEQYF. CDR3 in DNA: TGTGCCAGCAGTTCTTCCGGGACAGATACCTACGAGCAGTACTTC.

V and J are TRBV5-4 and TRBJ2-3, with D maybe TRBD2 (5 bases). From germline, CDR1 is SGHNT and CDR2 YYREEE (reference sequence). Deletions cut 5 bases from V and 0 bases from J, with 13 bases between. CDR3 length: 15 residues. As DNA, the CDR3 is TGTGCCAGCAGACCTGCCCGGACTAGCACAGATACGCAGTATTTT. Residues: CASRPARTSTDTQYF.

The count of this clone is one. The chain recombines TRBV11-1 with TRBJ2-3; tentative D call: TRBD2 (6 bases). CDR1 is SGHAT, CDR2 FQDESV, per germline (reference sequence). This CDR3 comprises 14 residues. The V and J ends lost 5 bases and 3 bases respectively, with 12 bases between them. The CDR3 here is CASSLPGLTDTQYF. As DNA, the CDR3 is TGTGCCAGCAGCCTACCCGGACTAACAGATACGCAGTATTTT.

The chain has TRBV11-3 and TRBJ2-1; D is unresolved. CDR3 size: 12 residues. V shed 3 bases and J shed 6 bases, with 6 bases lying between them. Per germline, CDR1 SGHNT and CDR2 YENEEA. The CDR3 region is CASSFSSNEQFF. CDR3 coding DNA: TGTGCCAGCAGCTTTAGTTCCAATGAGCAGTTCTTC.

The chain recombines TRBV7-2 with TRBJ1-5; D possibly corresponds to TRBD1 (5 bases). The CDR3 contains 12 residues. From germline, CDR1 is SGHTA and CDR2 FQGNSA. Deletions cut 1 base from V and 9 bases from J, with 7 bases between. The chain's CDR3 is CASSLERGPQHF. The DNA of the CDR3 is TGTGCCAGCAGCTTAGAAAGGGGGCCCCAGCATTTT.

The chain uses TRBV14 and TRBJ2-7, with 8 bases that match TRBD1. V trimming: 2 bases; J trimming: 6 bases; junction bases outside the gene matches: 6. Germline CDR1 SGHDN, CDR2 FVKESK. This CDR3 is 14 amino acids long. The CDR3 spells CASSQIGQGSEQYF. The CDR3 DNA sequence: TGTGCCAGCAGCCAAATAGGACAGGGCTCCGAGCAGTACTTC.

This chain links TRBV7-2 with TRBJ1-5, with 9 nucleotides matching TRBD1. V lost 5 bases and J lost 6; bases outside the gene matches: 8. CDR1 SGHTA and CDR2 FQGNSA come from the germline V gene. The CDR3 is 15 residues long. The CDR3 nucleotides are TGTGCCAGCAGCCAGGGACAGGGTTTCAGTCAGCCCCAGCATTTT. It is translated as CASSQGQGFSQPQHF.

The CDR3 reads CASSGDSYLGNEQFF. CDR3 DNA sequence: TGTGCCAGCAGTGGAGACTCCTACTTGGGCAATGAGCAGTTCTTC. The J gene is TRBJ2-1, the V gene TRBV2; D not certain. CDR3 length: 15 amino acids. The germline CDR1 and CDR2 sequences are SNHLY and FYNNEI. Trimming took 4 bases from V and 6 from J, leaving 16 bases between them.

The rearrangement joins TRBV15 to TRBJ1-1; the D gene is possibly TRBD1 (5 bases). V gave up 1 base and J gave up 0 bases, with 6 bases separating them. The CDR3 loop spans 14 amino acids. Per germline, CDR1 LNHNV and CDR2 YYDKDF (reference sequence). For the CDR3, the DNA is TGTGCCACCAGCAGAGGGACATTGAACACTGAAGCTTTCTTT. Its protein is CATSRGTLNTEAFF.

This chain's CDR3 is CASSPRGTINTGELFF. CDR3 bases: TGTGCCAGCAGCCCAAGGGGGACTATTAACACCGGGGAGCTGTTTTTT. This sequence joins TRBV7-6 and TRBJ2-2, with D possibly matching TRBD2 (7 bases). Looked up from germline, CDR1 is SGHVS and CDR2 is FNYEAQ. V lost 5 bases and J lost 2, with 15 bases in between. CDR3 length: 16 amino acids.

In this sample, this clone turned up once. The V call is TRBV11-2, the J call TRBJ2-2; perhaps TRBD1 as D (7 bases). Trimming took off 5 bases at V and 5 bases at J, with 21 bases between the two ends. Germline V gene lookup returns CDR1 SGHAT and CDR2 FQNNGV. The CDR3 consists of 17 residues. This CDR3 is CASSPPQGGLTTGELFF. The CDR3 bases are TGTGCCAGCAGCCCGCCCCAGGGGGGTTTAACTACCGGGGAGCTGTTTTTT.

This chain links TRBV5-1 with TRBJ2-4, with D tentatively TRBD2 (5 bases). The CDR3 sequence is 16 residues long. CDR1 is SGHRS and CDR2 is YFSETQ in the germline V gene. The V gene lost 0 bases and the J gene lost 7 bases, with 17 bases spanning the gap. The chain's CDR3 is CASSLGVRLHLNIQYF. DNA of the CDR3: TGCGCCAGCAGCTTGGGTGTTAGACTACATCTGAACATTCAGTACTTC. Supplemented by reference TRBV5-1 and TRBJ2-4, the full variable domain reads KAGVTQTPRYLIKTRGQQVTLSCSPISGHRSVSWYQQTPGQGLQFLFEYFSETQRNKGNFPGRFSGRQFSNSRSEMNVSTLELGDSALYLCASSLGVRLHLNIQYFGAGTRLSVL.

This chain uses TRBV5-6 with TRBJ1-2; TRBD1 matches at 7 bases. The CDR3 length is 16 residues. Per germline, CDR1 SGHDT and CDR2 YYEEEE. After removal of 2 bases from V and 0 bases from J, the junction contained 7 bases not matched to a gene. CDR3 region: CASSLTDRTTNYGYTF. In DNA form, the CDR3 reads TGTGCCAGCAGCTTAACGGACAGGACCACTAACTATGGCTACACCTTC.

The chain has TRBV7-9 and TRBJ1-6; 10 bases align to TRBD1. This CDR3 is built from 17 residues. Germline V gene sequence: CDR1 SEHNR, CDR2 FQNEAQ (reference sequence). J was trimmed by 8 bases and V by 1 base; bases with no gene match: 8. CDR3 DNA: TGTGCCAGCAGCTTAGGACAGGGGGCGGTGGAGGATTCACCCCTCCACTTT. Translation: CASSLGQGAVEDSPLHF.

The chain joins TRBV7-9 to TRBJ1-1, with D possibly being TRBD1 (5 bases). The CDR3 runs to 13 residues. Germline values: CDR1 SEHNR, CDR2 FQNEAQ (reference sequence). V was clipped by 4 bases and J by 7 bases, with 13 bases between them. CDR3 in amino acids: CASSSGTWGEAFF. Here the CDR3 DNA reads TGTGCCAGCAGCTCAGGGACTTGGGGTGAAGCTTTCTTT. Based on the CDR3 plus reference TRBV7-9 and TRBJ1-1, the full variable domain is DTGVSQNPRHKITKRGQNVTFRCDPISEHNRLYWYRQTLGQGPEFLTYFQNEAQLEKSRLLSDRFSAERPKGSFSTLEIQRTEQGDSAMYLCASSSGTWGEAFFGQGTRLTVV.

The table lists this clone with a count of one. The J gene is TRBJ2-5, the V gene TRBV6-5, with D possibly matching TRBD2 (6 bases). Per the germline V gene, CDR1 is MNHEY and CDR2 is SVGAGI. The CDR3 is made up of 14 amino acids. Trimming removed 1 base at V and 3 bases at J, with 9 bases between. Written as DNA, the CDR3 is TGTGCCAGCAGTTACTACGGGGGAGAAGAGACCCAGTACTTC. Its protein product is CASSYYGGEETQYF.

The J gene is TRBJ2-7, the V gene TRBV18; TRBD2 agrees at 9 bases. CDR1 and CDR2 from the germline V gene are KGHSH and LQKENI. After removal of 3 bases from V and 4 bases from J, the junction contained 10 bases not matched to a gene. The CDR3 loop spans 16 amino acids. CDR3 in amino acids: CASSPNPSGNSYEQYF. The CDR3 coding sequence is TGTGCCAGCTCACCGAACCCTAGCGGGAATTCATACGAGCAGTACTTC.

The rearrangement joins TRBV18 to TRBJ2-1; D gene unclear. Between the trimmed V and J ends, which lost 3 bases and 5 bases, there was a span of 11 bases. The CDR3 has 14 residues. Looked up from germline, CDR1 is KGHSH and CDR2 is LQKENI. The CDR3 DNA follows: TGTGCCAGCTCACCTGGAGCAGTCGACAATGAGCAGTTCTTC. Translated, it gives CASSPGAVDNEQFF.

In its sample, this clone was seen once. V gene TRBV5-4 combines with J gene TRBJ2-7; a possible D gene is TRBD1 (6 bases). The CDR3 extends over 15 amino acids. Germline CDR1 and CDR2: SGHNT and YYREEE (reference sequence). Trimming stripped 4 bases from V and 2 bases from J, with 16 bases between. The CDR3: CASSVGQGVAYEQYF. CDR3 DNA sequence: TGTGCCAGCAGCGTGGGACAAGGGGTCGCCTACGAGCAGTACTTC.

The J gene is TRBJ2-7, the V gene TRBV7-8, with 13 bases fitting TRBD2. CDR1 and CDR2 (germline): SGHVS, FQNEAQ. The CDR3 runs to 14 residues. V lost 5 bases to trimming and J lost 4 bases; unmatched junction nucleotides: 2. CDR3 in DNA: TGTGCCAGCAGCGCGGGACTAGCGGGATACGAGCAGTACTTC. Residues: CASSAGLAGYEQYF. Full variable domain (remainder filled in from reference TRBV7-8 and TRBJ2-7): GAGVSQSPRYKVAKRGQDVALRCDPISGHVSLFWYQQALGQGPEFLTYFQNEAQLDKSGLPSDRFFAERPEGSVSTLKIQRTQQEDSAVYLCASSAGLAGYEQYFGPGTRLTVT.

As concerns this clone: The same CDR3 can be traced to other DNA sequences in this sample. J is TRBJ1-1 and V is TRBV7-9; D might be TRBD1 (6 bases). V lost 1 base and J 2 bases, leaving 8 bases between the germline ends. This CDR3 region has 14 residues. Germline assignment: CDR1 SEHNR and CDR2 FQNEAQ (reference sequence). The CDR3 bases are TGTGCCAGCAGCTTAGAACAGGGCAACACTGAAGCTTTCTTT. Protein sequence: CASSLEQGNTEAFF.

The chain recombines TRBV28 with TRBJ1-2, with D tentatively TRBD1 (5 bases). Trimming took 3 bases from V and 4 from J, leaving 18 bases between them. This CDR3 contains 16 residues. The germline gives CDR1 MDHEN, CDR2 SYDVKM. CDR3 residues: CASSFPPGDGIYGYTF. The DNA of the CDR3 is TGTGCCAGCAGTTTCCCTCCGGGGGATGGGATCTATGGCTACACCTTC.

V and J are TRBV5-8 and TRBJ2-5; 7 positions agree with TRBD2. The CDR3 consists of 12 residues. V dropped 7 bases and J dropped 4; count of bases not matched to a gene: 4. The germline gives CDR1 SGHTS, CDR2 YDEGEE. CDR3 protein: CASEIAGETQYF. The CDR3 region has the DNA TGTGCCAGCGAGATAGCGGGAGAGACCCAGTACTTC.

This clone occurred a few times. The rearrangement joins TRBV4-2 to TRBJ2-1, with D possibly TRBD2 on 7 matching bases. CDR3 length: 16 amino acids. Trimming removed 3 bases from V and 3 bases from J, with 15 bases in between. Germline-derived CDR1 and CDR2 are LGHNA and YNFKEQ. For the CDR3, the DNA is TGTGCCAGCAGCCAGGATAGAGCGGGACACTACAATGAGCAGTTCTTC. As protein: CASSQDRAGHYNEQFF.

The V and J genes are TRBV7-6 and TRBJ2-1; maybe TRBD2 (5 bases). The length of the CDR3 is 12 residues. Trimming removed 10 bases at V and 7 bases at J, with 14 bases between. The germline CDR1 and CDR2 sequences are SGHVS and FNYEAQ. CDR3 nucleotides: TGTGCCATCCGGGATCCTTCGAATGAGCAGTTCTTC. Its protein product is CAIRDPSNEQFF.

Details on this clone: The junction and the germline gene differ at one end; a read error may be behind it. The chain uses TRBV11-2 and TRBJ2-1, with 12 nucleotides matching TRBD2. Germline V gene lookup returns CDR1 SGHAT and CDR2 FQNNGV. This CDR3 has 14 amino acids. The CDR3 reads CASSPLAGGPAGVF. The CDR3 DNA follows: TGTGCCAGCAGCCCTCTAGCGGGAGGGCCAGCAGGCGTCTTC.

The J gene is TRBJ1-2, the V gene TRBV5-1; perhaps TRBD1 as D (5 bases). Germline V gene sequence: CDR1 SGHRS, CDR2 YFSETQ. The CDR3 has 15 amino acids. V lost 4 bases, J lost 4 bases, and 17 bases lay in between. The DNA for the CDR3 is TGCGCCAGCAGCCAAAATTTAATCGACAGCTATGGCTACACCTTC. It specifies CASSQNLIDSYGYTF.

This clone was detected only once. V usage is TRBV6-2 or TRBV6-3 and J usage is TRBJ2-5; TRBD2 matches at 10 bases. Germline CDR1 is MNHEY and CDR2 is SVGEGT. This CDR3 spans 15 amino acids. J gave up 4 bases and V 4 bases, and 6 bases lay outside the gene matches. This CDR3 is CASSLVSSGRETQYF. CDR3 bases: TGTGCCAGCAGTTTAGTGTCTAGCGGGAGAGAGACCCAGTACTTC.

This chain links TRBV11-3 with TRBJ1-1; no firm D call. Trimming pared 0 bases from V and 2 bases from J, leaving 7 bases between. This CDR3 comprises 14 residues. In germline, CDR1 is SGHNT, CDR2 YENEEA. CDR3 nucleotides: TGTGCCAGCAGCTTAGAGGCGGCCAACACTGAAGCTTTCTTT. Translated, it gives CASSLEAANTEAFF. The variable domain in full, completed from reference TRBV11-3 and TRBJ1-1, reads EAGVVQSPRYKIIEKKQPVAFWCNPISGHNTLYWYLQNLGQGPELLIRYENEEAVDDSQLPKDRFSAERLKGVDSTLKIQPAELGDSAVYLCASSLEAANTEAFFGQGTRLTVV.